This entry concerns a single T cell receptor (beta chain). This clonotype turned up a few times. Its antigen target is currently unknown. The input lacks base qualities; no much larger clone sits a single base away. Sequenced using an Illumina NovaSeq 6000. Using 5'RACE with constant-segment primers, TCRalpha and TCRbeta cDNA libraries were constructed, with sample barcodes and unique molecular identifiers added in the process. Trizol reagent was used to extract RNA from every sample. Libraries were amplified in two PCR steps, with a second sample barcode and Illumina TruSeq adapters added in the second step. Sequencing of the libraries was done on an Illumina NovaSeq, producing 2 x 150 bp paired-end reads. The original pipeline was this. The reads were demultiplexed and collapsed into UMI-guided consensus sequences using migec v1.2.7. Using mixcr v2.1.11, the UMI consensuses were aligned to TRA and TRB V and J templates and assembled into clonotypes. A clonotype was counted as expanded or contracted only if both edgeR and NoisET called the change significant, with noise models trained on biological replicates. For edgeR calls, a false discovery rate-adjusted p below 0.01 and a log2 fold-change threshold of 1 were applied. As an exploratory analysis of dynamics, max-normalized trajectories of the 1000 most abundant clonotypes were examined with PCA combined with hierarchical clustering. The CD4 or CD8 phenotype of responding clones was assigned using the separately sequenced CD4+ and CD8+ repertoires. TCRdb trimmed the raw reads at Q25, called clones with MiXCR and kept productive beta chains. Every CDR3 protein is listed once, alongside the most common genes and DNA of its rows. The V and J calls shown here were made by TCRdb, not taken from the authors' results. The sample table records approximately 270,000 distinct CDR3 sequences; 16% of these occur just once. In total, the top ten clones hold roughly 24% of the sample.

This record belongs to a study of T-cell memory formation after mild COVID-19 (TCRdb year 2021). Turning to the overall study: TCR sequence clusters from the two donors were found to be largely donor specific. In two donors, T-cell clones that expanded and contracted after mild COVID-19 were followed by sequencing TCRalpha and TCRbeta repertoires longitudinally. The cohort was made up of two young adult volunteers, one female and one male, who were previously healthy. Paper-wide results and their limitations: Clones contracting from day 15 to 85 had balanced CD4/CD8 phenotypes, while a second wave expanding from day 15 to 37 was biased towards CD4+. SARS-CoV-2 specificity of the second-wave clones peaking on day 37 was not confirmed. Contracting CD4+ clones appeared mostly in the CM and EM memory subsets, whereas CD8+ clones were enriched in EMRA. The detection of some responding clones in pre-infection memory suggests that pre-existing cross-reactive memory T cells joined the SARS-CoV-2 response. The study covered only a couple of mild cases, and larger cohorts including severe cases with pre-infection samples were considered necessary.

PBMCs were isolated by Ficoll-Paque density gradient centrifugation. This clonotype was obtained from a man between 18 and 29 years old who had mild COVID-19 (a few samples of this study predate the infection). The sample titles of this study are shuffled in the database, so cell type and time point are left out; the donor was told from shared clones. Sequenced material: PBMCs or a T cell subset sorted from them (not recorded which).

The CDR3 has the sequence CASSGEGNSPLHF. The DNA sequence is TGCGCCAGCAGCGGGGAAGGTAATTCACCCCTCCACTTT. Rearrangement joined TRBV5-1 to TRBJ1-6, with no D gene named confidently. V gives up 4 bases and J gives up 6 bases, and the segment between their germline ends measures 8 bases. Including cysteine and phenylalanine, the CDR3 has 13 amino acids. Only the CDR3 DNA stays, 39 bases, in frame from base 1. Sequences SGHRS (CDR1) and YFSETQ (CDR2) are obtained from the germline V gene.